This T cell receptor (beta chain) comes out of a study of blood T cells in healthy people across ages. Across the whole study: Every two T cells gave about one barcoded beta molecule via template switching. Study results and caveats: The long-lived group displayed more naive CD4+ cells, plus higher diversity, than the aged donors did. Older individuals had lower TCR beta diversity per million T cells (the decline was roughly linear).

Per sample, no less than 5 micrograms of total RNA were extracted. Regarding this clonotype: No antigen is known for it.

For the second PCR, which ran for about 6 to 11 cycles, a sample-barcoded 5' primer and a J-beta primer mix were used. TCRdb redid the calling of the 5' RACE reads with MiXCR, one entry per CDR3 protein. The sample includes 650,000 to 700,000 distinct CDR3 sequences, about 30% of them seen just once. The specimen was blood. The origin of this receptor is a woman older than 75 in good health.

CDR3 in DNA: TGTGCCAGCAGACAGGGGCCTAAAGAGACCCAGTACTTC. Its protein is CASRQGPKETQYF. The chain joins TRBV6-1 to TRBJ2-7, with 7 bases identical to TRBD1. TRBJ2-5 explains the end of the DNA better; the J call may be wrong. Germline CDR1 MNHNS, CDR2 SASEGT. There are 13 residues in the CDR3.